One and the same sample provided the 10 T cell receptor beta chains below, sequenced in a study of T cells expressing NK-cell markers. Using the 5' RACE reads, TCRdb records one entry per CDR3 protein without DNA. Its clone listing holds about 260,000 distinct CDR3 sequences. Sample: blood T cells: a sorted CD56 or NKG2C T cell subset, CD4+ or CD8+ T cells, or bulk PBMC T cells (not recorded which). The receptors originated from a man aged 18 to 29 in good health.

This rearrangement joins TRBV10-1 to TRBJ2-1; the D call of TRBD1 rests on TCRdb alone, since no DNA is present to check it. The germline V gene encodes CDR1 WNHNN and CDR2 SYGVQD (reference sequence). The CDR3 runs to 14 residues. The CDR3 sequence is CASSEGTGINEQFF.

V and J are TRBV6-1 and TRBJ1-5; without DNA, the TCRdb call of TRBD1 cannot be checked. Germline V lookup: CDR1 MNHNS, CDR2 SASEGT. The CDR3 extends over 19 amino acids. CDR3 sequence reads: CASSGPSGTDIYSNQPQHF.

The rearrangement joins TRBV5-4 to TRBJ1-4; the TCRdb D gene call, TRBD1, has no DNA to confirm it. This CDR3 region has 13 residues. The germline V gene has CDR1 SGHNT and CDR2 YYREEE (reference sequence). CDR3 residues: CASRIRPGKPLFF. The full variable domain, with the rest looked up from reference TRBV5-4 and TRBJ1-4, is ETGVTQSPTHLIKTRGQQVTLRCSSQSGHNTVSWYQQALGQGPQFIFQYYREEENGRGNFPPRFSGLQFPNYSSELNVNALELDDSALYLCASRIRPGKPLFFGSGTQLSVL.

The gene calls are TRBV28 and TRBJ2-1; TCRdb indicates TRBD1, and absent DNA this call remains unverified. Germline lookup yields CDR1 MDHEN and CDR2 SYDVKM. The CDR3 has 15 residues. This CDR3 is CASRESVDRYNEQFF.

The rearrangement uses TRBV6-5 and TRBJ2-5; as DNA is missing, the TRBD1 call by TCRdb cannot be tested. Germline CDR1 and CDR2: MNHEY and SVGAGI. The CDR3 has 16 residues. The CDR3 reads CASSRATGIVGETQYF.

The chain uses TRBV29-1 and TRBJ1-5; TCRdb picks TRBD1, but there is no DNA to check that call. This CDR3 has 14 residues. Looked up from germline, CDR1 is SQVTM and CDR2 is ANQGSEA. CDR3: CSVEDRGKGQPQHF.

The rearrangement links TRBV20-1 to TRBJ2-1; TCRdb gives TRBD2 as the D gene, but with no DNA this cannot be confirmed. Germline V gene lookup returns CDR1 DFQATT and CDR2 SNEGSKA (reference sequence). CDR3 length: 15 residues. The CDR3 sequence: CSARASGGSYNEQFF.

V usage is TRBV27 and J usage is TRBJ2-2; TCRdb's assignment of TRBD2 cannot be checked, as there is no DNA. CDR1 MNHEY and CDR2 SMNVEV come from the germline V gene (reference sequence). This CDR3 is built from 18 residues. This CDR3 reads CASSFLMTSGSATGELFF.

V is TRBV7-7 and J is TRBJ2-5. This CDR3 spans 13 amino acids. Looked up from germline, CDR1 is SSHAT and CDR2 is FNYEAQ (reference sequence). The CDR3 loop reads CASSFQEQETQYF.

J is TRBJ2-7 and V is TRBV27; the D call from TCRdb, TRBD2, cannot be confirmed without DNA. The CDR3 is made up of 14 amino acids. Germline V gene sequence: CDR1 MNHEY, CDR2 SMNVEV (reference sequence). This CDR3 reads CASTSLLREDRQYF.